The 10 T cell receptor beta chains listed next were all sequenced from one sample in a study of T cell responses to AZD1222 COVID-19 vaccine. TCRdb keeps only in-frame clones here, not all; method: immunoSEQ multiplex PCR. The sample lists some 87,000 clones, around nine tenths occurring once. Material: peripheral blood, obtained on day 0 of MenACWY control vaccination. The receptors derive from an adult in good health.

This sequence joins TRBV3-1 (or the pseudogene TRBV3-2) and TRBJ1-1; D may be TRBD1 (5 bases). Trimming took 1 base from V and 5 from J, leaving 5 bases between them. There are 12 residues in the CDR3. Germline assignment: CDR1 LGHDT and CDR2 YNNKEL (reference sequence). CDR3 in DNA: TGTGCCAGCAGCCAAGGGGGGACTGAAGCTTTCTTT. This gives the protein CASSQGGTEAFF.

The chain has TRBV6-5 and TRBJ1-2, with TRBD1 matching 11 bases. CDR3 length: 13 residues. Germline CDR1 and CDR2: MNHEY and SVGAGI. Trimming at V came to 6 bases and at J to 6 bases, leaving 3 bases not matched to a gene. The CDR3 coding sequence is TGTGCCAGCAGGGGGACAGGGGGAAATGGCTACACCTTC. Protein: CASRGTGGNGYTF.

The chain employs TRBV29-1 and TRBJ2-7, with 8 bases matching TRBD1. CDR3 length: 13 amino acids. The ends lost 2 bases at V and 2 bases at J; junction bases unmatched: 2. Germline V gene data show CDR1 as SQVTM and CDR2 as ANQGSEA. CDR3 in DNA: TGCAGCGTTGAACAGGGGGCTACCTACGAGCAGTACTTC. Translating gives CSVEQGATYEQYF.

The rearrangement joins TRBV19 to TRBJ2-5, with D possibly matching TRBD2 (6 bases). Trimming left V 10 bases short and J 3 bases short, with 18 bases between. There are 14 residues in the CDR3. The germline CDR1 and CDR2 sequences are LNHDA and SQIVND (reference sequence). The CDR3 spells CATSRRGGEETQYF. CDR3 DNA sequence: TGTGCCACCAGTCGGAGGGGTGGGGAAGAGACCCAGTACTTC. The full variable domain, rest sourced from reference TRBV19 and TRBJ2-5, is DGGITQSPKYLFRKEGQNVTLSCEQNLNHDAMYWYRQDPGQGLRLIYYSQIVNDFQKGDIAEGYSVSREKKESFPLTVTSAQKNPTAFYLCATSRRGGEETQYFGPGTRLLVL.

This clone showed up just once. Other nucleotide sequences in the sample specify the same CDR3. V usage is TRBV27 and J usage is TRBJ1-2; no clear D. Trimming took 5 bases from V and 4 from J, leaving 8 bases between them. This CDR3 has 12 amino acids. Germline V gene data show CDR1 as MNHEY and CDR2 as SMNVEV (reference sequence). CDR3 residues: CASSLKGYGYTF. CDR3 in DNA: TGTGCCAGCAGTCTCAAAGGCTATGGCTACACCTTC.

DNA of the CDR3: TGTGCCAGCAGTTACTCTGCCAACAATGAGCAGTTCTTC. Amino acid sequence: CASSYSANNEQFF. The gene calls are TRBV6-5 and TRBJ2-1, with D unclear. The V gene's germline CDR1 is MNHEY and CDR2 SVGAGI. Trimming left V 0 bases short and J 5 bases short, with 5 bases between. The CDR3 runs 13 residues.

CDR3 in DNA: TGTGCCAGTAGTAGTGCCCAGAAGTTTGGCTACACCTTC. Protein product: CASSSAQKFGYTF. This chain joins TRBV19 and TRBJ1-2; D unclear. With 4 bases removed from V and 7 bases from J, the gap between germline ends came to 13 bases. The CDR3 is made up of 13 amino acids. Germline-derived CDR1 and CDR2 are LNHDA and SQIVND (reference sequence).

The chain has TRBV5-8 and TRBJ1-1; tentative D call: TRBD1 (5 bases). The CDR3 has 17 residues. V gave up 2 bases and J gave up 2 bases, with 19 bases separating them. Germline V gene data show CDR1 as SGHTS and CDR2 as YDEGEE. For the CDR3, the DNA is TGTGCCAGCAGCTTTGCACCAGGACATCTAATTAACACTGAAGCTTTCTTT. Its protein product is CASSFAPGHLINTEAFF.

V and J are TRBV3-1 (or the pseudogene TRBV3-2) and TRBJ1-5, with D unclear. There are 13 residues in the CDR3. Germline CDR1 reads LGHDT; CDR2 reads YNNKEL (reference sequence). The V end was cut by 4 bases, the J end by 0 bases, with 4 bases between. The CDR3 reads CASSPYSNQPQHF. The CDR3 nucleotides are TGTGCCAGCAGCCCATATAGCAATCAGCCCCAGCATTTT.

V gene TRBV7-2 combines with J gene TRBJ2-7, with TRBD1 matching 9 bases. CDR3 length: 13 amino acids. From germline, CDR1 is SGHTA and CDR2 FQGNSA. J was trimmed by 6 bases and V by 5 bases; bases with no gene match: 5. The CDR3 region has the DNA TGTGCCAGCAGCCCCGGGACAGGGCTCGAGCAGTACTTC. This encodes CASSPGTGLEQYF.